Sequencing of this TCR beta chain was carried out in a study of CD8+CD57+ T cells in acquired aplastic anemia. The CDR3 loop spans 14 amino acids. V was trimmed by 6 bases and J by 8 bases, leaving 16 bases between them. In germline, CDR1 is LNHNV, CDR2 YYDKDF (reference sequence). This clonotype was seen only once. Genomic DNA, the template, was used for profiling of the TCR beta VDJ and CDR3. TCRdb processed the reads anew with MiXCR; each CDR3 protein has one entry. The table records some 290,000 distinct CDR3 sequences, roughly three fifths of them present only once. The V and J genes are TRBV15 and TRBJ1-4, with D unresolved. The receptor's source is a human donor with severe aplastic anemia or a healthy control (not recorded which). The specimen was sorted CD4+, CD8+, or CD8+CD57+ T cells (not recorded which) from PBMCs. CDR3 nucleotides: TGTGCCACCAGTCCTATCCCGGACGGGGAAAAACTGTTTTTT. Its protein product is CATSPIPDGEKLFF.